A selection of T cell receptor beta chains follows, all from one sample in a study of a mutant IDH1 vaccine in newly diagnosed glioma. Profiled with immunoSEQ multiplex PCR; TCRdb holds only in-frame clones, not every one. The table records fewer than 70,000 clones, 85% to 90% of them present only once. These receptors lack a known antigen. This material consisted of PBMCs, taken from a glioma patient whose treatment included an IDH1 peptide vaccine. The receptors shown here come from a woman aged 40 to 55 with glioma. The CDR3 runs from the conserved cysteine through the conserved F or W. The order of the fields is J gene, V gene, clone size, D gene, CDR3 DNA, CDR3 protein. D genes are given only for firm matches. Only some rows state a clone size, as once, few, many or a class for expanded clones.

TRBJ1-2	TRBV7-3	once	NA	TGTGCCAGCAGCTTAATCCCGACGGGGATCAATGGCTACACCTTC	CASSLIPTGINGYTF
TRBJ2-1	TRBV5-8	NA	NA	TGTGCCAGCGCCCCACGGGGTCTTCACAATGAGCAGTTCTTC	CASAPRGLHNEQFF
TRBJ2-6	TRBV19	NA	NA	TGTGCCAGTAGTATAGTTAACTCTGGGGCCAACGTCCTGACTTTC	CASSIVNSGANVLTF
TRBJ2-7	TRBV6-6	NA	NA	TGTGCCAGCAGTTCCACGACCGGAGTCGAGCAGTACTTC	CASSSTTGVEQYF
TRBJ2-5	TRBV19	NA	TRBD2	TGTGCCAGTAGTATCGGAGCGGGGGGACAAGAGACCCAGTACTTC	CASSIGAGGQETQYF
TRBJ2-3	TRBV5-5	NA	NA	TGTGCCAGCAGCTTAAGGGTGGGCACAGATACGCAGTATTTT	CASSLRVGTDTQYF
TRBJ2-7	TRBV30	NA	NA	TGTGCCTGGAGAATGGACAGAGGCCCCTACGAGCAGTACTTC	CAWRMDRGPYEQYF
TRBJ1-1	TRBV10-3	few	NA	TGTGCCATCAGTGAGGGTAGGGGAGAAGCTTTCTTT	CAISEGRGEAFF
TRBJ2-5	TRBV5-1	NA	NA	TGCGCCAGCAGCTTCTCCGAAATCGAGACCCAGTACTTC	CASSFSEIETQYF
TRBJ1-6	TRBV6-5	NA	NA	TGTGCCAGCCGCGCGAGCTCCTATAATTCACCCCTCCACTTT	CASRASSYNSPLHF
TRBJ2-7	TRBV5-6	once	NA	TGTGCCAGCAGCTTGGGGCAGGGTCGCCCCCCCTACGAGCAGTACTTC	CASSLGQGRPPYEQYF
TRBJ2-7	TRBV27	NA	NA	TGTGCCAGCAGGGGGTGGGGCTCCTACGAGCAGTACTTC	CASRGWGSYEQYF
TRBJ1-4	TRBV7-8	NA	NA	TGTGCCAGTCGACGGGGGGACCGAAGAAATGAAAAACTGTTTTTT	CASRRGDRRNEKLFF
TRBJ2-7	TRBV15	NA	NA	TGTGCCACCAGCAGAGAAAAAGGGTTGGAATACGAGCAGTACTTC	CATSREKGLEYEQYF
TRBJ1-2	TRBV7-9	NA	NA	TGTGCCAGCAGCTTAGAAGGTGACCTCTATGGCTACACCTTC	CASSLEGDLYGYTF
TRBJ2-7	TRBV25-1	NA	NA	TGTGCCAGCAGTGAACAGGGTTACGAGCAGTACTTC	CASSEQGYEQYF
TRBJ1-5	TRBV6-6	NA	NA	TGTGCCAGCAGTTTACGTTTTAGCAATCAGCCCCAGCATTTT	CASSLRFSNQPQHF
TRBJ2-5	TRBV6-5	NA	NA	TGTGCCAGCAGTTACTCCCAGAACCAAGAAGAGACCCAGTACTTC	CASSYSQNQEETQYF
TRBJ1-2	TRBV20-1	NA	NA	TGCAGTGCTAGTGGGTATGGCTACACCTTC	CSASGYGYTF
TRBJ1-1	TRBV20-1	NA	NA	TGCAGTGCTAGAACGCGTTCTGAAGCTTTCTTT	CSARTRSEAFF
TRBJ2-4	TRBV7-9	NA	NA	TGTGCCAGCAGCGACCAGGGGGCCAAAAACATTCAGTACTTC	CASSDQGAKNIQYF
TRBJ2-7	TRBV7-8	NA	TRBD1	TGTGCCAGCAGCCCCGGGACAGGGGGATTACAGCAGTACTTC	CASSPGTGGLQQYF
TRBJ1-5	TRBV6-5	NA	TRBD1	TGTGCCAGCAGTTCCAGGGGGCGTGGGGGCAATCAGCCCCAGCATTTT	CASSSRGRGGNQPQHF
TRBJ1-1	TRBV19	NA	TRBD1	TGTGCCAGTAGTACGGGACAGGTAAACACTGAAGCTTTCTTT	CASSTGQVNTEAFF
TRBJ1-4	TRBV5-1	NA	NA	TGCGCCAGCAGCTTAGGGGCTAATGAAAAACTGTTTTTT	CASSLGANEKLFF
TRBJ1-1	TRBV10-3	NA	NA	TGTGCCATCAGGCGAGGGGGTGGGAACACTGAAGCTTTCTTT	CAIRRGGGNTEAFF
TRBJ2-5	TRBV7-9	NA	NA	TGTGCCAGCAGCTTAGCTTCCGGACGTCGCCGGGAGACCCAGTACTTC	CASSLASGRRRETQYF
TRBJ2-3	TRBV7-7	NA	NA	TGTGCTAGCAGCCCTATTGACTCAGCCACAGATACGCAGTATTTT	CASSPIDSATDTQYF
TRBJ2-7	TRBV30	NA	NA	TGTGCCTGGCGTGGGAAGGGGTCCTACGAGCAGTACTTC	CAWRGKGSYEQYF
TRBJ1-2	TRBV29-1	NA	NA	TGCAGCGTTCAACTAAACAGGCGGGTCACCTTC	CSVQLNRRVTF
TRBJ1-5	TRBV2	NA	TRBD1	TGTGCCAGCAGCGGAGGGACAGGCAATCAGCCCCAGCATTTT	CASSGGTGNQPQHF
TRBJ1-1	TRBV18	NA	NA	TGTGCCAGCTCACCTTTGGAGGGCCACGTGGGCACTGAAGCTTTCTTT	CASSPLEGHVGTEAFF
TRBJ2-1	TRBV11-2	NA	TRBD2	TGTGCCAGCAGCTCCGGGACTAGCGGGATCGTAGAGCAGTTCTTC	CASSSGTSGIVEQFF
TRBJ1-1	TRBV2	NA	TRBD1	TGTGCCAGCAGTGAAATTGGACAGGGGATGAGTGACACTGAAGCTTTCTTT	CASSEIGQGMSDTEAFF
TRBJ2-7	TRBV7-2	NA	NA	TGTGCCAGCAGGGCCGGGAAGGACGCACTTACGAGGCAGTACTTC	CASRAGKDALTRQYF
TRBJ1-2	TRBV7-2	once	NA	TGTGCCAGCAGCCCCCCAGGATCCCTCTATGGCTACACCTTC	CASSPPGSLYGYTF
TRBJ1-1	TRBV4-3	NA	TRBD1	TGCGCCAGCAGCCAAGAACGGACAGGGGTAAATACTGAAGCTTTCTTT	CASSQERTGVNTEAFF
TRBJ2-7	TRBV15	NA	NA	TGTGCCACCAGCGGAGGGGACGGACCTTCCTACGAGCAGTACTTC	CATSGGDGPSYEQYF
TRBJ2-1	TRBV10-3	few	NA	TGTGCCATCAGGGGGAGCTTGCCCTACAATGAGCAGTTCTTC	CAIRGSLPYNEQFF
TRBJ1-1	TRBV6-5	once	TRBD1	TGTGCCAGCAGTTGGGACAGGGTGAGCACTGAAGCTTTCTTT	CASSWDRVSTEAFF
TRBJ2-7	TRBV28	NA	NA	TGTGCCAGCAGTTTAGCGTCCCGAGAGCAGTACTTC	CASSLASREQYF
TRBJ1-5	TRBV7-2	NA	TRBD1	TGTGCCAGCAGCCCGGGACAGGGTAGGCGCAATCAGCCCCAGCATTTT	CASSPGQGRRNQPQHF
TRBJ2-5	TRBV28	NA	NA	TGTGCCAGCAGTTTTCGTCCAGGGGTGGAGACCCAGTACTTC	CASSFRPGVETQYF
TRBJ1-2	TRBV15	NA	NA	TGTGCCACCACCCAGACACAGGGAGCTAACTATGGCTACACCTTC	CATTQTQGANYGYTF
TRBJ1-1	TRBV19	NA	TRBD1	TGTGCCAGTAGCTTGAGGGGGCAATCCACTGAAGCTTTCTTT	CASSLRGQSTEAFF
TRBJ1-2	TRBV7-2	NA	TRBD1	TGTGCCAGCAGACCCTACTCGACAGGGGCCACTAACTATGGCTACACCTTC	CASRPYSTGATNYGYTF
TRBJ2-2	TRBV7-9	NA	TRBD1	TGTGCCAGCAGCACAACAGGGGAAAGAACGACCGGGGAGCTGTTTTTT	CASSTTGERTTGELFF
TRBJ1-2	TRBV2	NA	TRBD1	TGTGCCAGCACGGACAGGGGGCTTGATTATGGCTACACCTTC	CASTDRGLDYGYTF
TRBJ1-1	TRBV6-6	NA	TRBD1	TGTGCCAGCAGCCTGGACAGGTTTTTTGAAGCTTTCTTT	CASSLDRFFEAFF
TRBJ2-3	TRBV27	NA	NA	TGTGCCAGCAGTTTATCCCCCAGGGTGGATACGCAGTATTTT	CASSLSPRVDTQYF
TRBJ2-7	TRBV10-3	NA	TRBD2	TGTGCCATCAGTGGACGACTAGCGGAAACCTACGAGCAGTACTTC	CAISGRLAETYEQYF
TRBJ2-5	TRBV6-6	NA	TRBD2	TGTGCCAGCAGCCAGTTGGGGCGGGAGGAGGGGGAGACCCAGTACTTC	CASSQLGREEGETQYF
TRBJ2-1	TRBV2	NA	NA	TGTGCCAGCAGGGATCCAGGGGACCGCCTCTACAATGAGCAGTTCTTC	CASRDPGDRLYNEQFF
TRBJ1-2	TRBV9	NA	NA	TGTGCCAGCAGCGTAGCCTTGGACGGCTCTAACTATGGCTACACCTTC	CASSVALDGSNYGYTF
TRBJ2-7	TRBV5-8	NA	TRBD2	TGTGCCAGCAGCCCGGAAGGCGGGAGAACCCCGTACTTC	CASSPEGGRTPYF
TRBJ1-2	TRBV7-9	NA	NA	TGTGCCAGCAGCTCCTCCGGGGAGAACTATGGCTACACCTTC	CASSSSGENYGYTF
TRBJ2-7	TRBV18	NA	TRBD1	TGTGCCAGCTCAACACGGACGAAAGGGACAGGAATGACCTACGAGCAGTACTTC	CASSTRTKGTGMTYEQYF
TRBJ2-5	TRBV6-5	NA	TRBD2	TGTGCCAGCAGTTGGGGAGGGAGAAGTTTGGAGACCCAGTACTTC	CASSWGGRSLETQYF
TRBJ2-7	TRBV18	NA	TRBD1	TGTGCCAGCTCACCACCGAAGGGACAGGGGTCCCACGAGCAGTACTTC	CASSPPKGQGSHEQYF
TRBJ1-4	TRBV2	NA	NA	TGTGCCAGCAGGAAGACAGCCTTAAGTAATGAAAAACTGTTTTTT	CASRKTALSNEKLFF